One T cell receptor (beta chain) is described in this entry. These data come from a study of blood T cell repertoires in COVID-19. Study-wide context: Acute and convalescent COVID-19 specimens originated in the United States, Italy and Spain. Sources were T cells, B-cell-depleted T cells, or PBMCs; the material itself was cDNA or gDNA.

V was clipped by 6 bases and J by 7 bases, with 12 bases between them. This CDR3 region has 12 residues. Germline V gene lookup returns CDR1 MDHEN and CDR2 SYDVKM. As handled by the study authors: By means of reference gene primer amplification, nucleated cell counts were estimated. The method was immunoSEQ multiplex PCR; TCRdb's version includes in-frame clones alone and lacks a portion of them. V and J calls and clone size are given by that table; D and trimming were obtained from the DNA. The table includes some 260,000 clones, just over 85% detected once. The sequenced sample consisted of peripheral blood. The V gene is TRBV28, the J gene TRBJ1-2, with TRBD1 as a possible D gene (5 bases). The receptor was derived from a man older than 75 with acute or convalescent COVID-19. Here the CDR3 reads CASSQGQRGYTF. The CDR3 nucleotides read TGTGCCAGCAGCCAGGGTCAGCGTGGCTACACCTTC.